Listed here are 2 T cell receptor beta chains from one sample, sequenced in a study of human T cells and chemical hapten exposure (dated by TCRdb to about 2021). Unfractionated whole blood was collected in Tempus Blood RNA tubes, and total RNA was extracted from that blood. Library preparation attached unique molecular identifiers to individual cDNA molecules for quantitative, reproducible TCR counting. Through fastp at Q25 and MiXCR, TCRdb rebuilt clones from the public reads, retaining in-frame beta chains. Entries are consolidated by CDR3 protein sequence, retaining the most common genes and DNA. Recorded for this sample are more than 100,000 distinct CDR3 sequences; over 6.5% of them occurred a single time. The biggest ten clones account for more than 1.3% of the sample. Sequencing was performed on whole blood. The receptors stem from a human donor in good health. Some clones in this sample may be carry-over from other donors' samples. Donor details come from another sample of the same person, matched by shared clones.

The rearrangement joins TRBV25-1 to TRBJ2-3; 12 positions agree with TRBD1. CDR1 MGHDK and CDR2 SYGVNS come from the germline V gene. This CDR3 is 13 amino acids long. With V trimmed by 8 bases and J by 4 bases, 1 base remained unmatched. CDR3 in DNA: TGTGCCAGCGGGACAGGGGGCGCAGATACGCAGTATTTT. As protein: CASGTGGADTQYF.

This sequence joins TRBV6-4 and TRBJ1-1; D is unresolved. Trimming shortened V by 2 bases and J by 6 bases, and 10 bases separated the two germline ends. The germline V gene has CDR1 MRHNA and CDR2 SNTAGT. CDR3 length: 13 amino acids. Here the CDR3 DNA reads TGTGCCAGCAGTGACAGGGATGGGGCTGAAGCTTTCTTT. As protein: CASSDRDGAEAFF.